The subject of this entry is one TCR beta chain. With V trimmed by 8 bases and J by 2 bases, 3 bases remained unmatched. Germline assignment: CDR1 SNHLY and CDR2 FYNNEI. The CDR3 is made up of 14 amino acids. The source of the sample is a study of PD-1 blockade in classical Hodgkin lymphoma. This sample's time point: cycle 4 day 1 (C4D1), after 5 to 7 weeks of nivolumab. Every patient relapsed after autologous stem cell transplantation, and brentuximab vedotin exposure varied. TCRdb keeps only in-frame clones here, not all; method: immunoSEQ multiplex PCR. The table records 100,000 or so clones, more than 70% of them present only once.

This TCR derives from a human donor with classical Hodgkin lymphoma. The V and J genes are TRBV2 and TRBJ2-3; 11 bases line up with TRBD2. The sample was peripheral blood mononuclear cells (PBMCs), taken before the fourth cycle of nivolumab. The CDR3 sequence is CASGGLAATDTQYF. The CDR3 DNA follows: TGTGCCAGCGGGGGACTAGCGGCCACAGATACGCAGTATTTT. The full variable domain, its missing parts supplied by reference TRBV2 and TRBJ2-3, is EPEVTQTPSHQVTQMGQEVILRCVPISNHLYFYWYRQILGQKVEFLVSFYNNEISEKSEIFDDQFSVERPDGSNFTLKIRSTKLEDSAMYFCASGGLAATDTQYFGPGTRLTVL.